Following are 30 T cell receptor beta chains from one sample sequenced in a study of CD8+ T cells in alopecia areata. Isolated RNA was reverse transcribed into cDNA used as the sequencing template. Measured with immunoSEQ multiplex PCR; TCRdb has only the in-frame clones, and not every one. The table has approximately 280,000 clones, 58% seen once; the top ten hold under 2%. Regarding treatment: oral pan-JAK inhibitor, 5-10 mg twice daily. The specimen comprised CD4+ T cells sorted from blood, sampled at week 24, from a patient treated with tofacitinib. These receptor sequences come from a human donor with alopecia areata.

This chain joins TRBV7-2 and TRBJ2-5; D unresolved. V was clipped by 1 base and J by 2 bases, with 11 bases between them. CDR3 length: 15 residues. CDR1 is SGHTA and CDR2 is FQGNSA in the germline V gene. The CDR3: CASSLVVTQQETQYF. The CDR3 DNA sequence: TGTGCCAGCAGCTTAGTAGTGACCCAGCAAGAGACCCAGTACTTC. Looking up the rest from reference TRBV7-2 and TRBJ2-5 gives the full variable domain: GAGVSQSPSNKVTEKGKDVELRCDPISGHTALYWYRQSLGQGLEFLIYFQGNSAPDKSGLPSDRFSAERTGGSVSTLTIQRTQQEDSAVYLCASSLVVTQQETQYFGPGTRLLVL.

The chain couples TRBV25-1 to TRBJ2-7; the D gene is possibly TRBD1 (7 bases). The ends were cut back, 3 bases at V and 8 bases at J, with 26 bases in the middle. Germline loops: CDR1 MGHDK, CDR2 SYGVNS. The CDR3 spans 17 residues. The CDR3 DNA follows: TGTGCCAGCAGTGAGGGACCTGGCGGGACAGCGCAGACGAAGCAGTACTTC. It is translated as CASSEGPGGTAQTKQYF.

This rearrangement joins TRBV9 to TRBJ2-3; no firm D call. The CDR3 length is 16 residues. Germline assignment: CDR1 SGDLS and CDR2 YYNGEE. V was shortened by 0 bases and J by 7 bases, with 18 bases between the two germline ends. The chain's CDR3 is CASSVDVGGLLNTQYF. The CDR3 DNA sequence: TGTGCCAGCAGCGTAGATGTGGGTGGTCTTCTTAATACGCAGTATTTT.

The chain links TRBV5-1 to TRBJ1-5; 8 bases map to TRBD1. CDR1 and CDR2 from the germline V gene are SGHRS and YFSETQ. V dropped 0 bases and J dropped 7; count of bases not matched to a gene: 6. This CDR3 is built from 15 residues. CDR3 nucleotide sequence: TGCGCCAGCAGCTTGGGACAGGGGCCCGGGCAGCCCCAGCATTTT. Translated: CASSLGQGPGQPQHF.

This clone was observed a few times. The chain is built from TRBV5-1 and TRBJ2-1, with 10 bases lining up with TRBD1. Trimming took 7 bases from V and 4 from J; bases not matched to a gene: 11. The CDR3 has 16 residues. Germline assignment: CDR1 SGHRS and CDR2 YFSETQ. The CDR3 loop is CASSSLPGQGYNEQFF. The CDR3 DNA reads TGCGCCAGCTCCTCCCTCCCGGGACAGGGGTACAATGAGCAGTTCTTC.

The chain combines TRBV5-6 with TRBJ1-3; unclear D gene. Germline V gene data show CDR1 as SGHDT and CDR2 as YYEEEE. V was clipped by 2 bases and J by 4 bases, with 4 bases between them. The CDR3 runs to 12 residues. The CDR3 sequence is CASSFSGNTIYF. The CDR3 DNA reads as TGTGCCAGCAGCTTTTCCGGAAACACCATATATTTT.

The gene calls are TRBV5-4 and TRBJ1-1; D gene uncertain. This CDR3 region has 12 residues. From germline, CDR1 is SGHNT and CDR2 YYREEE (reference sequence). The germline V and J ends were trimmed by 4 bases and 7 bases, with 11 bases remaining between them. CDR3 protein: CASSIQWDEAFF. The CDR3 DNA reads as TGTGCCAGCAGCATCCAGTGGGATGAAGCTTTCTTT.

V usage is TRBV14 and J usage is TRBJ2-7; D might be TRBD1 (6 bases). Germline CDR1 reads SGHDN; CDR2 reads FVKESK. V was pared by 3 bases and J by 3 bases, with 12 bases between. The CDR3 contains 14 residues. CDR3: CASSHRQVGYEQYF. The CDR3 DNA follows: TGTGCCAGCAGCCACCGACAGGTGGGCTACGAGCAGTACTTC.

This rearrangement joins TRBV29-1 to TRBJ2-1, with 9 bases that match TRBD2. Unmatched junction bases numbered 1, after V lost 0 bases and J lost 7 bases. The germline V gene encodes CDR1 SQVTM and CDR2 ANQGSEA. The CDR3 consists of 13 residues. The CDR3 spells CSVEEGLANEQFF. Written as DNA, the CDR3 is TGCAGCGTTGAAGAAGGACTAGCGAATGAGCAGTTCTTC.

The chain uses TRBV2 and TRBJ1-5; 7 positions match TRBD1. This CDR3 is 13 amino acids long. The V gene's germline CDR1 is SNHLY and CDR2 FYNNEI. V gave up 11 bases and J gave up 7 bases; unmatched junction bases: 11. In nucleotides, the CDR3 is TGTGCCGGCGCAGGGGGATTCGGGCAGCCCCAGCATTTT. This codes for CAGAGGFGQPQHF.

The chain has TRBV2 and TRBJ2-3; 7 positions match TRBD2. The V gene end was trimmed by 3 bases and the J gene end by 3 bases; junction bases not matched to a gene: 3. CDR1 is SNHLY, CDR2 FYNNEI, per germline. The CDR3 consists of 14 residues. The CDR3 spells CASSEGGGTDTQYF. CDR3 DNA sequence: TGTGCCAGCAGTGAGGGCGGGGGAACAGATACGCAGTATTTT.

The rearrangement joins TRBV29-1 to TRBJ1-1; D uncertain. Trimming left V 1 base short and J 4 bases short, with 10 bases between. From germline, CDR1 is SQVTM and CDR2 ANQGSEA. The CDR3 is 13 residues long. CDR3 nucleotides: TGCAGCGTTGAAGGCGGGTCAGGCACTGAAGCTTTCTTT. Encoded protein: CSVEGGSGTEAFF.

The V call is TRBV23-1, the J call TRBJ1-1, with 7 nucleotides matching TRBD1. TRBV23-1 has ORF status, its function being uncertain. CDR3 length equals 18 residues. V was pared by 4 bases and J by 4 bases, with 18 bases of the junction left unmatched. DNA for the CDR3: TGCGCCAGCAGTCCCCGAGGAAAGGGGGCGGCCGGGATCACTGAAGCTTTCTTT. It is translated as CASSPRGKGAAGITEAFF.

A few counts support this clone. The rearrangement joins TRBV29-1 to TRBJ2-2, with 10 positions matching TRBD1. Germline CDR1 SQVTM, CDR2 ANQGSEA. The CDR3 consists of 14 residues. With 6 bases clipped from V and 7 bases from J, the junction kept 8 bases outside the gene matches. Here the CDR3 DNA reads TGCAGCGTGGAGACCGGACAGGGGGACGGGGAGCTGTTTTTT. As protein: CSVETGQGDGELFF.

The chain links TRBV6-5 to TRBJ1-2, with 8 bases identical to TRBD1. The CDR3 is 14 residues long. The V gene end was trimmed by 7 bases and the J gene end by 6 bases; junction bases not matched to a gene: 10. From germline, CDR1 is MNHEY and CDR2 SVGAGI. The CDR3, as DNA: TGTGCCAGCAAGATACGGACAGGGAGGGATGGCTACACCTTC. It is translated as CASKIRTGRDGYTF.

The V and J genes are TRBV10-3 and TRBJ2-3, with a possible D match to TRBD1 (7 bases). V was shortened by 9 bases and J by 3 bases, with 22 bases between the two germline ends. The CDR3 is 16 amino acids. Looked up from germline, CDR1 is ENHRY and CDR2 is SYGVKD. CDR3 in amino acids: CAISPRDSPPTDTQYF. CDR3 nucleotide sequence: TGTGCCATTTCACCGCGGGACAGTCCCCCAACAGATACGCAGTATTTT.

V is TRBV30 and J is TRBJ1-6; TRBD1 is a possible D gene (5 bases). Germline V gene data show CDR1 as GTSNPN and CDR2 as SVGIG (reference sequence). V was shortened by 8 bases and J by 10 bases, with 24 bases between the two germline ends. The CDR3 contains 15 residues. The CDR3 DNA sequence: TGTGCCAGCCTCGCGGCGGGGCGACTCCGCTCACCCCTCCACTTT. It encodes CASLAAGRLRSPLHF.

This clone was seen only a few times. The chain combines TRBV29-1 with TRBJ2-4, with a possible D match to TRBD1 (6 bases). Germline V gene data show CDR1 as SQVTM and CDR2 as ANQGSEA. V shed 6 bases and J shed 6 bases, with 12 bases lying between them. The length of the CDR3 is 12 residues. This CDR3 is CSVAAGANIQYF. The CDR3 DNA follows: TGCAGCGTGGCGGCAGGGGCAAACATTCAGTACTTC.

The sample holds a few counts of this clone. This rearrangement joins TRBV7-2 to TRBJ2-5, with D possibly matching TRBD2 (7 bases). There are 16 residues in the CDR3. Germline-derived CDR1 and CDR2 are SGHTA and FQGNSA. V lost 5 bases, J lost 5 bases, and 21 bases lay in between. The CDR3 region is CASSPLGGGPGETQYF. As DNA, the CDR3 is TGTGCCAGCAGCCCCTTGGGCGGGGGCCCTGGGGAGACCCAGTACTTC.

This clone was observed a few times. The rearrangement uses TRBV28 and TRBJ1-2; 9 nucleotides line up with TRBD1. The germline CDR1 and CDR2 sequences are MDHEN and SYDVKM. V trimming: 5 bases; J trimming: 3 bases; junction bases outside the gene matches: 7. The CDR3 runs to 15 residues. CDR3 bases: TGTGCCAGCAGTCAGCCGGGACAGGGTTACTATGGCTACACCTTC. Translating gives CASSQPGQGYYGYTF.

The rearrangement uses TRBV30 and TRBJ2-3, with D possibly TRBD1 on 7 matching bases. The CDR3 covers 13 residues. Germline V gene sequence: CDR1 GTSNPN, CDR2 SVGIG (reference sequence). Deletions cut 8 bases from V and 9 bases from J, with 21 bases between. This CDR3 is CAHRGQGGQTQYF. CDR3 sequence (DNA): TGTGCCCACCGGGGGCAGGGGGGCCAAACGCAGTATTTT.

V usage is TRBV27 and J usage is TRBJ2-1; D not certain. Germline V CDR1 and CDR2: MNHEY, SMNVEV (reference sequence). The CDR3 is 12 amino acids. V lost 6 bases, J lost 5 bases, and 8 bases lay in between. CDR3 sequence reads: CASRRGNNEQFF. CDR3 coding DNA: TGTGCCAGCAGAAGAGGAAACAATGAGCAGTTCTTC.

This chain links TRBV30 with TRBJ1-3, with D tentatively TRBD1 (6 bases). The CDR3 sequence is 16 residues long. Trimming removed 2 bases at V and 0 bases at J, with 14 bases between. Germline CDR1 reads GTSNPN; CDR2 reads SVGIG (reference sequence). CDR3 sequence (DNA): TGTGCCTGGAGTTTCAGCAGGGGCACCTCTGGAAACACCATATATTTT. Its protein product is CAWSFSRGTSGNTIYF. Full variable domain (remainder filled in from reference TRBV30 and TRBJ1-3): SQTIHQWPATLVQPVGSPLSLECTVEGTSNPNLYWYRQAAGRGLQLLFYSVGIGQISSEVPQNLSASRPQDRQFILSSKKLLLSDSGFYLCAWSFSRGTSGNTIYFGEGSWLTVV.

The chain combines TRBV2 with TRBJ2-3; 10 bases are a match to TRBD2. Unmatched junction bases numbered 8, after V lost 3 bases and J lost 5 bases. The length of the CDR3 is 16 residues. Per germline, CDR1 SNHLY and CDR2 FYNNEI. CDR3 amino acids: CASSESWLAGVDTQYF. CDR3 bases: TGTGCCAGCAGTGAGTCCTGGCTAGCGGGGGTAGATACGCAGTATTTT.

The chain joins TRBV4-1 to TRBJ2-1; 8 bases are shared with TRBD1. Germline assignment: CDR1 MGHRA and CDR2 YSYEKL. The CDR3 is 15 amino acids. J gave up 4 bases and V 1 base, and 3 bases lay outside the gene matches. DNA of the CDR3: TGCGCCAGCAGCCAAGGGGGACAGGATTACAATGAGCAGTTCTTC. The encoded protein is CASSQGGQDYNEQFF.

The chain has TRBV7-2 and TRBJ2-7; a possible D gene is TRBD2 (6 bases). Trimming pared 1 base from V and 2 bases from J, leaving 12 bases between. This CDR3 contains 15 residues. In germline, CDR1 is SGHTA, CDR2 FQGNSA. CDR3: CASSLGRGRAYEQYF. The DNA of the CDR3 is TGTGCCAGCAGCTTAGGGCGGGGCCGGGCCTACGAGCAGTACTTC.

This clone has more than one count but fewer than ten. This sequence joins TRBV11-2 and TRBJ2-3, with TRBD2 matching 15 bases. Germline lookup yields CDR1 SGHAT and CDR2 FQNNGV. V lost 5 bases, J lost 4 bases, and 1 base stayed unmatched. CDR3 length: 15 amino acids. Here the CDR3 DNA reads TGTGCCAGCAGCGGACTAGCGGGGGGGCCAGATACGCAGTATTTT. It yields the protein CASSGLAGGPDTQYF.

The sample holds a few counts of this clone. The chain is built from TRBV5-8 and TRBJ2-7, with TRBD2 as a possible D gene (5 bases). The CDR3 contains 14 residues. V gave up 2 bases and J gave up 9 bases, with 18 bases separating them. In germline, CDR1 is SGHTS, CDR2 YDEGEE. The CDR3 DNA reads TGTGCCAGCAGCTTCTCCGACTACCGCCTAGTGCAGTACTTC. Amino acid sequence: CASSFSDYRLVQYF.

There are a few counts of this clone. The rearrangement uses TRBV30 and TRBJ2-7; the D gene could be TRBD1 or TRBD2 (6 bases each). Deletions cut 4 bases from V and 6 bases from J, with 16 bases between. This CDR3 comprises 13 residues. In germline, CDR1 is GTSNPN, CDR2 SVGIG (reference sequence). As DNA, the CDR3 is TGTGCCTGGAACGAGGTAGGGGGAGGCGAGCAGTACTTC. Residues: CAWNEVGGGEQYF.

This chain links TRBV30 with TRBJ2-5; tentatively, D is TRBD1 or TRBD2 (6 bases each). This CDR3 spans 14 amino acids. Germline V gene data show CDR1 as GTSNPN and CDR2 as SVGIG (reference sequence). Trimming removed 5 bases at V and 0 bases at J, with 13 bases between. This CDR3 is CAWSKGGYQETQYF. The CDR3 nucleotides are TGTGCCTGGTCTAAGGGGGGTTACCAAGAGACCCAGTACTTC.